The T cell receptor beta chain described here comes from a study of blood T cell repertoires in COVID-19. The J segment lost 0 bases and the V segment lost 0 bases, leaving 5 bases of the junction unmatched. This CDR3 has 17 amino acids. CDR1 is SGHRS and CDR2 is YFSETQ in the germline V gene. The data were produced by immunoSEQ multiplex PCR, yet TCRdb's version contains in-frame clones alone and is incomplete. The profile covers 120,000 to 150,000 clones, with 80% to 85% appearing a single time and about 4% taken by the ten largest. The sequencing sample was made of peripheral blood. The chain is built from TRBV5-1 and TRBJ1-3; 8 positions match TRBD1. This clonotype was sampled from a woman aged 80 or over with acute or convalescent COVID-19. The CDR3 loop is CASSLVPTGDSGNTIYF. The CDR3 DNA reads as TGCGCCAGCAGCTTGGTCCCGACAGGGGACTCTGGAAACACCATATATTTT.